The clone carrying this TCR beta chain was recorded a few times. The antigen is undetermined. The source of the sample is a study of regulatory T cells in long-lasting Graves disease. The study's findings and limits: Persistent patients shared more public clonotypes (about 2,800) than newly diagnosed patients (966). TCR diversity was lower in persistent than newly diagnosed Graves' disease.

The time point was: newly diagnosed GD, antithyroid drugs for less than 3 months. From RNA extracted from PBMCs, the TCR library was made. TCR beta libraries were built with iRepertoire HTBI primers and Arm-PCR of CDR3 regions. From the multiplex PCR reads, TCRdb called clonotypes with MiXCR, one entry per CDR3 protein. The sample includes around 420,000 distinct CDR3 sequences, around 16% of them seen just once. The source is a female donor with Graves disease. This sample comprised peripheral blood mononuclear cells (PBMCs), obtained at new diagnosis, from a patient treated with antithyroid drugs.

As DNA, the CDR3 is TGTGCCAGCAGTCCCCCGGGACAGAATTCACCCCTCCACTTT. Amino acids: CASSPPGQNSPLHF. This chain uses TRBV12-3 or TRBV12-4 with TRBJ1-6, with 7 positions matching TRBD1. J gave up 7 bases and V 5 bases, and 5 bases lay outside the gene matches. The CDR3 runs to 14 residues.